This TCR beta chain was observed in a study of beta chain features in type 1 diabetes. The study's findings and limits: People with Type 1 diabetes carried modestly yet significantly shorter TCRB CDR3s in all four CD4+ subsets.

The J segment lost 4 bases and the V segment lost 5 bases, leaving 7 bases of the junction unmatched. The germline CDR1 and CDR2 sequences are SGHNT and YENEEA. The CDR3 covers 14 residues. About this clone itself: The antigen is undetermined.

Every bit of the isolated RNA underwent reverse transcription, so sequencing read expressed TCRB transcripts. Only in-frame clones appear in the TCRdb table, and some are missing; sequencing was by immunoSEQ multiplex PCR. The sample records 95,000 to 150,000 clones, roughly 15% being singletons. Sequenced input: central memory CD4+ T cells from blood. This chain joins TRBV11-3 and TRBJ2-5, with 7 bases identical to TRBD2. The clonotype comes from a man aged 25-45 years with type 1 diabetes. The DNA of the CDR3 is TGTGCCAGCAGCGCGACTAGCTCAGGAGAGACCCAGTACTTC. It yields the protein CASSATSSGETQYF.